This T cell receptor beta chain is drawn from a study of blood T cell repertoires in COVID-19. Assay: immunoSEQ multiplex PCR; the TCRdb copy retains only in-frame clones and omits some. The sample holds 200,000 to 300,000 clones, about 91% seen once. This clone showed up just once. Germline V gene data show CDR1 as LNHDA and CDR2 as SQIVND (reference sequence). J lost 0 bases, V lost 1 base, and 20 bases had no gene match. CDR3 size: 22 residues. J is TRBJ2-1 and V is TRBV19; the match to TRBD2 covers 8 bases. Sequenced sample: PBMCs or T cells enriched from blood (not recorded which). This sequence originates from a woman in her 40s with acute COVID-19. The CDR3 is CASSIGGSPGRLAGSSYNEQFF. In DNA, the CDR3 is TGTGCCAGTAGTATAGGGGGTTCTCCAGGGCGTCTAGCGGGTAGCTCCTACAATGAGCAGTTCTTC.